These 19 T cell receptor beta chains originate from one sample sequenced in a study of cytotoxic CD8 clonotypes in ibrutinib-treated CLL. Sequenced by immunoSEQ multiplex PCR; TCRdb stores in-frame clones only, minus some. This sample has 250,000 to 350,000 clones, with more than 70% found just once. The sequenced sample was PBMCs, obtained at disease progression, from a patient treated with ibrutinib. The source is a human donor with chronic lymphocytic leukemia.

The rearrangement links TRBV5-1 to TRBJ2-7, with D maybe TRBD2 (5 bases). Trimming took off 6 bases at V and 4 bases at J, with 20 bases between the two ends. This CDR3 is 15 amino acids long. Germline CDR1 SGHRS, CDR2 YFSETQ. This CDR3 reads CASTPAIGTGYEQYF. The CDR3 DNA sequence: TGCGCCAGCACCCCGGCTATCGGCACGGGGTACGAGCAGTACTTC.

CDR3 nucleotide sequence: TGCGCCAGCAGCTGGGGACTAGCGGGATGGACCGGGGAGCTGTTTTTT. Protein: CASSWGLAGWTGELFF. The rearrangement uses TRBV5-1 and TRBJ2-2, with TRBD2 matching over 13 bases. The trim removed 3 bases at V and 5 bases at J, leaving 4 bases unmatched. CDR3 length: 16 residues. Per the germline V gene, CDR1 is SGHRS and CDR2 is YFSETQ.

The chain is built from TRBV5-1 and TRBJ2-3, with 7 bases aligning to TRBD2. Germline CDR1 SGHRS, CDR2 YFSETQ. CDR3 length: 16 residues. The V segment lost 2 bases and the J segment 0 bases; nucleotides outside the gene matches: 6. As DNA, the CDR3 is TGCGCCAGCAGCTTATCAGTGCGGGGGAGCACAGATACGCAGTATTTT. Its translation is CASSLSVRGSTDTQYF.

The genes are TRBV18 and TRBJ2-7; 7 bases map to TRBD1. Germline-derived CDR1 and CDR2 are KGHSH and LQKENI. The ends lost 0 bases at V and 6 bases at J; junction bases unmatched: 11. CDR3 length equals 16 residues. CDR3 region: CASSPPLTGALSEQYF. The CDR3 DNA is TGTGCCAGCTCACCACCGCTAACAGGGGCGCTCTCCGAGCAGTACTTC.

The chain joins TRBV18 to TRBJ1-5; 8 positions match TRBD1. Per germline, CDR1 KGHSH and CDR2 LQKENI. This CDR3 spans 16 amino acids. Trimming removed 4 bases from V and 0 bases from J; junction bases left unmatched: 5. This CDR3 reads CASSRDRLYSNQPQHF. The CDR3 DNA follows: TGTGCCAGCTCACGGGACAGGCTTTATAGCAATCAGCCCCAGCATTTT.

The chain employs TRBV4-3 and TRBJ1-3; D is ambiguous. This CDR3 is built from 13 residues. Germline CDR1 and CDR2: LGHNA and YSLEER. V dropped 6 bases and J dropped 2 bases, with 8 bases sitting between them. CDR3 sequence reads: CASSPLPGNTIYF. CDR3 DNA: TGCGCCAGCAGTCCCCTCCCTGGAAACACCATATATTTT.

The V call is TRBV28, the J call TRBJ1-2; D might be TRBD1 (5 bases). V dropped 5 bases and J dropped 7 bases, with 17 bases sitting between them. CDR1 is MDHEN and CDR2 is SYDVKM in the germline V gene. The CDR3 length is 14 residues. CDR3 amino acids: CASSEMTATGGYTF. The CDR3 DNA reads TGTGCCAGCAGTGAAATGACAGCGACGGGTGGCTACACCTTC.

V is TRBV2 and J is TRBJ2-6; D might be TRBD1 (5 bases). The germline gives CDR1 SNHLY, CDR2 FYNNEI. The CDR3 is 16 residues long. Trimming cost V 8 bases and J 2 bases, with 16 bases left between them. The CDR3 nucleotides are TGTGCCAGCTCGTCAACATGGGGCGCTGGGGCCAACGTCCTGACTTTC. This codes for CASSSTWGAGANVLTF.

The rearrangement links TRBV15 to TRBJ1-6; D not resolved. Germline V gene lookup returns CDR1 LNHNV and CDR2 YYDKDF (reference sequence). This CDR3 comprises 17 residues. V lost 1 base and J 4 bases, leaving 14 bases between the germline ends. The CDR3 is CATSRGGEGKYNSPLHF. The CDR3 DNA reads as TGTGCCACCAGCAGAGGGGGAGAGGGAAAATATAATTCACCCCTCCACTTT. The entire variable domain, with the rest obtained from reference TRBV15 and TRBJ1-6, is as follows: DAMVIQNPRYQVTQFGKPVTLSCSQTLNHNVMYWYQQKSSQAPKLLFHYYDKDFNNEADTPDNFQSRRPNTSFCFLDIRSPGLGDTAMYLCATSRGGEGKYNSPLHFGNGTRLTVT.

The rearrangement joins TRBV9 to TRBJ2-1; TRBD2 matches at 7 bases. The CDR3 loop spans 16 amino acids. Germline V gene data show CDR1 as SGDLS and CDR2 as YYNGEE. V lost 0 bases to trimming and J lost 2 bases; unmatched junction nucleotides: 5. Here the CDR3 DNA reads TGTGCCAGCAGCGTAGGTCCAGCGGGAACCTACAATGAGCAGTTCTTC. This encodes CASSVGPAGTYNEQFF.

The chain carries TRBV6-1 and TRBJ1-2; 8 bases align to TRBD1. The CDR3 consists of 13 residues. The germline CDR1 and CDR2 sequences are MNHNS and SASEGT. The trim removed 5 bases at V and 8 bases at J, leaving 7 bases unmatched. CDR3 in amino acids: CASSSDRGVGYTF. CDR3 DNA sequence: TGTGCCAGCAGTTCTGACAGGGGTGTCGGCTACACCTTC.

In regard to this clone: The same CDR3 also results from other DNA sequences found in this sample. The chain combines TRBV6-5 with TRBJ2-2; TRBD2 matches 8 bases. V shed 2 bases, J shed 2 bases, and the junction held 1 base outside the gene matches. Germline values: CDR1 MNHEY, CDR2 SVGAGI. This CDR3 spans 15 amino acids. CDR3 in DNA: TGTGCCAGCAGTTACGCGGGGGGAAACACCGGGGAGCTGTTTTTT. Translating it yields CASSYAGGNTGELFF.

The chain couples TRBV19 to TRBJ2-7; D is unclear. CDR1 and CDR2 (germline): LNHDA, SQIVND (reference sequence). V lost 1 base and J 0 bases, leaving 7 bases between the germline ends. The CDR3 sequence is 14 residues long. Here the CDR3 reads CASSIVDNSYEQYF. The CDR3, as DNA: TGTGCCAGTAGTATAGTCGACAACTCCTACGAGCAGTACTTC.

This chain connects TRBV9 to TRBJ2-5; 12 bases fit TRBD2. The trim removed 4 bases at V and 5 bases at J, leaving 6 bases unmatched. This CDR3 is built from 15 residues. Germline V gene lookup returns CDR1 SGDLS and CDR2 YYNGEE. The CDR3 sequence is CASSFRTSGTETQYF. The CDR3 DNA reads as TGTGCCAGCAGCTTTCGGACTAGCGGGACCGAGACCCAGTACTTC. The full variable domain, in which reference TRBV9 and TRBJ2-5 provide the parts outside the CDR3, is DSGVTQTPKHLITATGQRVTLRCSPRSGDLSVYWYQQSLDQGLQFLIQYYNGEERAKGNILERFSAQQFPDLHSELNLSSLELGDSALYFCASSFRTSGTETQYFGPGTRLLVL.

Regarding this clone: Other DNA sequences in the same sample also yield this CDR3. The genes are TRBV29-1 and TRBJ2-7; D is unresolved. The germline gives CDR1 SQVTM, CDR2 ANQGSEA. This CDR3 spans 12 amino acids. The V and J ends lost 7 bases and 0 bases respectively, with 10 bases between them. The CDR3 sequence: CSAKDGSYEQYF. The CDR3 nucleotides are TGCAGCGCCAAAGACGGCTCCTACGAGCAGTACTTC.

The chain employs TRBV10-2 and TRBJ2-5; D unclear. Germline loops: CDR1 WSHSY, CDR2 SAAADI. The ends were cut back, 7 bases at V and 5 bases at J, with 11 bases in the middle. This CDR3 has 12 residues. The CDR3 DNA is TGCGCCAGCACCCATGTGAAGGAGACCCAGTACTTC. It codes for CASTHVKETQYF.

This clone appeared a few times. V usage is TRBV18 and J usage is TRBJ1-2; 8 nucleotides agree with TRBD1. Looked up from germline, CDR1 is KGHSH and CDR2 is LQKENI. The CDR3 covers 16 residues. V was pared by 6 bases and J by 3 bases, with 12 bases of the junction left unmatched. The CDR3 is CASSQNQGAEDYGYTF. Written as DNA, the CDR3 is TGTGCCAGCTCGCAAAATCAGGGGGCGGAAGACTATGGCTACACCTTC.

This chain connects TRBV9 to TRBJ2-1; 9 bases map to TRBD2. Trimming cost V 3 bases and J 3 bases; bases outside gene matches: 4. There are 15 residues in the CDR3. Per germline, CDR1 SGDLS and CDR2 YYNGEE. CDR3 sequence reads: CASSASGRFYNEQFF. CDR3 DNA: TGTGCCAGCAGCGCCAGCGGGAGGTTCTACAATGAGCAGTTCTTC.

This rearrangement joins TRBV5-1 to TRBJ1-2; D is unresolved. Germline V gene data show CDR1 as SGHRS and CDR2 as YFSETQ. The CDR3 contains 13 residues. V gave up 4 bases and J gave up 6 bases, with 13 bases separating them. This CDR3 reads CASSTGPPDGYTF. CDR3 nucleotide sequence: TGCGCCAGCAGCACCGGACCTCCGGATGGCTACACCTTC.